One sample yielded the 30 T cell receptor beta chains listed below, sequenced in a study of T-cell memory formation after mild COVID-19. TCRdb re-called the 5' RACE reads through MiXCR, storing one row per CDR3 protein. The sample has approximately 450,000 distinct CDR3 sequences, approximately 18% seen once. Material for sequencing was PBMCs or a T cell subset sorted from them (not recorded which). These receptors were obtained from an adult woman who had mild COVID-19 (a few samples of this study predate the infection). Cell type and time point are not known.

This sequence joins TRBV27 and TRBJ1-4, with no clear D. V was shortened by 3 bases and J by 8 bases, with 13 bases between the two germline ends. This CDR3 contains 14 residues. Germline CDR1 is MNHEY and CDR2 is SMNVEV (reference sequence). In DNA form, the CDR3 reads TGTGCCAGCAGTTTTGGCAGGTCCGGCGAAAAACTGTTTTTT. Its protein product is CASSFGRSGEKLFF.

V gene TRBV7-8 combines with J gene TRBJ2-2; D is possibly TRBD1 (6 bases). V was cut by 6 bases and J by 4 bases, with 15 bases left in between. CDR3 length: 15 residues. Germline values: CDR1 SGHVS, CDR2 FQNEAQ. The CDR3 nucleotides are TGTGCCAGCAGGTTACAGGGTGGGCTCACCGGGGAGCTGTTTTTT. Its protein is CASRLQGGLTGELFF.

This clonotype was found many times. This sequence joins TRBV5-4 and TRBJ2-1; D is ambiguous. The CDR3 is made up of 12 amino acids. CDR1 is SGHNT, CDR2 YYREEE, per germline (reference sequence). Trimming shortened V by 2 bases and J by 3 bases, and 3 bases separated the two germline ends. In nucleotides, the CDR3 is TGTGCCAGCAGCTTTCACTACAATGAGCAGTTCTTC. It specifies CASSFHYNEQFF.

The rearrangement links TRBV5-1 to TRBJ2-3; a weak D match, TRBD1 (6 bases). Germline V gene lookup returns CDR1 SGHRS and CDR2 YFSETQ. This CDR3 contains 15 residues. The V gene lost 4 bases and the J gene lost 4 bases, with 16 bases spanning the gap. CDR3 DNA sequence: TGCGCCAGCAGCCAAAAGAGATGGGGGCCAGATACGCAGTATTTT. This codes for CASSQKRWGPDTQYF.

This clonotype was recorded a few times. CDR3: CASSMGPPGVSNQPQHF. Written as DNA, the CDR3 is TGTGCCAGCAGTATGGGTCCTCCAGGGGTTAGCAATCAGCCCCAGCATTTT. This chain uses TRBV6-5 with TRBJ1-5; perhaps TRBD1 as D (6 bases). V dropped 5 bases and J dropped 0 bases, with 17 bases sitting between them. Germline V gives CDR1 MNHEY, CDR2 SVGAGI. There are 17 residues in the CDR3.

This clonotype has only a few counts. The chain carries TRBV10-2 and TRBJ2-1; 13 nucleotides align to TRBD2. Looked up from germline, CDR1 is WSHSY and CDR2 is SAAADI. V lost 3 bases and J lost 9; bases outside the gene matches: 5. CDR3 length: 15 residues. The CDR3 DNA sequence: TGCGCCAGCAGTGACCGGACTAGCGGGAGAAGTGAGCAGTTCTTC. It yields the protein CASSDRTSGRSEQFF.

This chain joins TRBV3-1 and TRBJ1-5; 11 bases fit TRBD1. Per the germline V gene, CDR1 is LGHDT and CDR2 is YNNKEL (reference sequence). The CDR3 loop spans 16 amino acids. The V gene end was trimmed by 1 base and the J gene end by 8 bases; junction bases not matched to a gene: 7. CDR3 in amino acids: CASSQARGTGGEPQHF. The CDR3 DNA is TGTGCCAGCAGCCAAGCAAGAGGGACAGGGGGTGAGCCCCAGCATTTT.

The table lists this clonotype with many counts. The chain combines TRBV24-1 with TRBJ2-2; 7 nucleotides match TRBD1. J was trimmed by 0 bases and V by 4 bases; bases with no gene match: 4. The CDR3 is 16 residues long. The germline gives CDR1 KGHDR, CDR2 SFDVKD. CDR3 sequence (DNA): TGTGCCACCAGTGAATCCGGGACAGCGAACACCGGGGAGCTGTTTTTT. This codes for CATSESGTANTGELFF.

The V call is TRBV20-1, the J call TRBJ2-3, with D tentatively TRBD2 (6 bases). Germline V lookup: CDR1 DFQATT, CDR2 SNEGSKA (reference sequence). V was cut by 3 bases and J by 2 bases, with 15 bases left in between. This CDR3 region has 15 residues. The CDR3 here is CSASVRGGNTDTQYF. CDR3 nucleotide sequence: TGCAGTGCTAGCGTGCGAGGCGGGAACACAGATACGCAGTATTTT.

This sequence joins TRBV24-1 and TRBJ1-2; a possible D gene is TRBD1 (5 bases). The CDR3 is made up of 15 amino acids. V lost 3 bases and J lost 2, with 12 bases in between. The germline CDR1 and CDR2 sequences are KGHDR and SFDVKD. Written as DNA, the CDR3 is TGTGCCACCAGTGATCCTCTGGCAGGGAACTATGGCTACACCTTC. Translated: CATSDPLAGNYGYTF.

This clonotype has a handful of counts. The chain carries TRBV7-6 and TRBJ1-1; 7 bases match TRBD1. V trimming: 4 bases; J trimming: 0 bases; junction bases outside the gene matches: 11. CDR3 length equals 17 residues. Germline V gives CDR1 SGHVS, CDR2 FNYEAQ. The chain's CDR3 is CASSSETGALMNTEAFF. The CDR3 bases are TGTGCCAGCAGCTCAGAAACAGGGGCCCTGATGAACACTGAAGCTTTCTTT.

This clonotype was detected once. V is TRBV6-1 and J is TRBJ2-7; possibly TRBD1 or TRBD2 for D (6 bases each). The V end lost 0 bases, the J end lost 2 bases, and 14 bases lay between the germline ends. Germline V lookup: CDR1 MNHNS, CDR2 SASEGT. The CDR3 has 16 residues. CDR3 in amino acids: CASSEASWGAAYEQYF. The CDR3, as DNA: TGTGCCAGCAGTGAAGCTTCGTGGGGGGCTGCCTACGAGCAGTACTTC.

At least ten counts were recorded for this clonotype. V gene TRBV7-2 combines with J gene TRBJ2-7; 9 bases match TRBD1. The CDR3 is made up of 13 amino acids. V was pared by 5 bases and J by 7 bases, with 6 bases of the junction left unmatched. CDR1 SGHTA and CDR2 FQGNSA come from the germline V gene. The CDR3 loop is CASSPPGTGEQYF. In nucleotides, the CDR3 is TGTGCCAGCAGCCCTCCAGGGACAGGGGAGCAGTACTTC. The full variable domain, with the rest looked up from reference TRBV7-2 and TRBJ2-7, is GAGVSQSPSNKVTEKGKDVELRCDPISGHTALYWYRQSLGQGLEFLIYFQGNSAPDKSGLPSDRFSAERTGGSVSTLTIQRTQQEDSAVYLCASSPPGTGEQYFGPGTRLTVT.

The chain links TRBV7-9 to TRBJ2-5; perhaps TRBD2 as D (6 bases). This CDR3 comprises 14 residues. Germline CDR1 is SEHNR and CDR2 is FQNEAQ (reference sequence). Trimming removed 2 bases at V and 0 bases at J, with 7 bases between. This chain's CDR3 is CASSLSGDQETQYF. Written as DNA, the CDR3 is TGTGCCAGCAGCTTATCGGGGGACCAAGAGACCCAGTACTTC.

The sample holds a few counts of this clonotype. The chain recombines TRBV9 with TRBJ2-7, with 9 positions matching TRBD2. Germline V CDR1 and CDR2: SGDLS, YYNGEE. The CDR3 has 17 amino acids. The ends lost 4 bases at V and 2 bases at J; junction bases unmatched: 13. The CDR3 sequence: CASSSQGGAGGPYEQYF. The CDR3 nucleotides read TGTGCCAGCAGCTCTCAGGGGGGAGCGGGGGGACCCTACGAGCAGTACTTC.

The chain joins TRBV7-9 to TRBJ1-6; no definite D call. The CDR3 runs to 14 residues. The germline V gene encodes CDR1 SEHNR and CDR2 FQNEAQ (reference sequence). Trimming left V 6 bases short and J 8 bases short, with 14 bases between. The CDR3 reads CASRSFILDSPLHF. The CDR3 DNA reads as TGTGCCAGCAGGTCCTTCATTTTGGATTCACCCCTCCACTTT.

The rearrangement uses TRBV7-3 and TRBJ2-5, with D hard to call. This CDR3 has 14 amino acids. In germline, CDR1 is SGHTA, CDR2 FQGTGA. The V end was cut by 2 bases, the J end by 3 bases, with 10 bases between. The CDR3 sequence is CASSLSAVEETQYF. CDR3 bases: TGTGCCAGCAGCTTATCGGCGGTGGAAGAGACCCAGTACTTC.

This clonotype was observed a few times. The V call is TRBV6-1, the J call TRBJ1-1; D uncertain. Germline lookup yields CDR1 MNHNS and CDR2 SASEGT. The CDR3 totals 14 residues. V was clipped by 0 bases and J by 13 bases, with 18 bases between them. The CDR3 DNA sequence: TGTGCCAGCAGTGAAGCGCTAAAGCGGAGCCCGGTTTTCTTT. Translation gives CASSEALKRSPVFF.

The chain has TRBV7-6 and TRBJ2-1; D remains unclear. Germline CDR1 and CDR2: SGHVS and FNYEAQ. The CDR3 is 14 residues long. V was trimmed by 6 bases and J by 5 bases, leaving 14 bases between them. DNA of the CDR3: TGTGCCAGCAGTTATGGGCAACTACACAATGAGCAGTTCTTC. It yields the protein CASSYGQLHNEQFF.

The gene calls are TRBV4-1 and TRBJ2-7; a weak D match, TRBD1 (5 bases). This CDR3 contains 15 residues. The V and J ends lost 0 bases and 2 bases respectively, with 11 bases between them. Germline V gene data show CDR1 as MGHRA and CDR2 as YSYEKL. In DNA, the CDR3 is TGCGCCAGCAGCCAAGATAAGGGGCAGCCCTACGAGCAGTACTTC. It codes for CASSQDKGQPYEQYF.

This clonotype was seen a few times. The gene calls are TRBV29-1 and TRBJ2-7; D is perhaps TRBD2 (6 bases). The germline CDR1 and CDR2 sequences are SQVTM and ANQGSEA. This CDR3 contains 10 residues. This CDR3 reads CREGPGSPYF. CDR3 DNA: TGCAGGGAGGGGCCGGGTTCTCCGTACTTC.

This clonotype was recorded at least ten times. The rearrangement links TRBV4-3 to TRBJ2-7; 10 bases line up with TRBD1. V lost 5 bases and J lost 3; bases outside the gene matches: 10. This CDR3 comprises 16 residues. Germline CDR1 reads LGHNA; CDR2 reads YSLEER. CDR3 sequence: CASSYSGTGEVYEQYF. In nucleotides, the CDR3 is TGCGCCAGCAGCTACTCCGGGACAGGGGAAGTCTACGAGCAGTACTTC.

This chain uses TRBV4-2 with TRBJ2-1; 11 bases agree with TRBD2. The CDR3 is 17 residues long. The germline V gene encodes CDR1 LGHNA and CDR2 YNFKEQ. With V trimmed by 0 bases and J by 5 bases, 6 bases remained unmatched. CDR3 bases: TGTGCCAGCAGCCAAGATGTGGTAGCGGGGGGGAACAATGAGCAGTTCTTC. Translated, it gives CASSQDVVAGGNNEQFF.

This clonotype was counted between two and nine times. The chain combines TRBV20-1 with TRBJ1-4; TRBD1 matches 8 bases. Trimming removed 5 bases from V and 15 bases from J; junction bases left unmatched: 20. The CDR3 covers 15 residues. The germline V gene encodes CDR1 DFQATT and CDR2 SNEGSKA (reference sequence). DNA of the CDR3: TGCAGTGCTCCTCTTATAGGACAGGGTACGGAGTGGGTGTTTTTT. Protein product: CSAPLIGQGTEWVFF.

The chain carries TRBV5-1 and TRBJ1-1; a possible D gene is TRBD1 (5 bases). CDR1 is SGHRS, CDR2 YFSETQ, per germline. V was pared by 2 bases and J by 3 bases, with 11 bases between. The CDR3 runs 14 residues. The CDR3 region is CASSFREWDTEAFF. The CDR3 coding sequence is TGCGCCAGCAGCTTCAGGGAATGGGACACTGAAGCTTTCTTT. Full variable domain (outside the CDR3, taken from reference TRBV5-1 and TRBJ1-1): KAGVTQTPRYLIKTRGQQVTLSCSPISGHRSVSWYQQTPGQGLQFLFEYFSETQRNKGNFPGRFSGRQFSNSRSEMNVSTLELGDSALYLCASSFREWDTEAFFGQGTRLTVV.

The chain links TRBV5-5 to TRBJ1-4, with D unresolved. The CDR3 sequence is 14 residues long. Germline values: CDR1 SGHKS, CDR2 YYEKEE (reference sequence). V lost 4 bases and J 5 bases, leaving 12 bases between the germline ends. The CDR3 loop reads CASSLYGRNEKLFF. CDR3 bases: TGTGCCAGCAGCCTCTACGGACGGAATGAAAAACTGTTTTTT.

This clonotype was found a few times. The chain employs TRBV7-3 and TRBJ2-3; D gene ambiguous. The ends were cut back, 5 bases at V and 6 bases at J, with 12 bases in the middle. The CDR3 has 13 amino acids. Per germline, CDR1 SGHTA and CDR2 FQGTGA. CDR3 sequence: CASSAPAGDTQYF. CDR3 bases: TGTGCCAGCAGCGCCCCCGCTGGGGATACGCAGTATTTT.

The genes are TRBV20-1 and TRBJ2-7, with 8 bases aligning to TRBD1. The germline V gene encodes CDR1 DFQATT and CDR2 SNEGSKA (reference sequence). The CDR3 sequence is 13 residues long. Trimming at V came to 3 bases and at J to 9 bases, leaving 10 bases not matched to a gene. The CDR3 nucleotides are TGCAGTGCTAGGGACAGGGCTCCGACGCGGCAGTACTTC. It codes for CSARDRAPTRQYF.

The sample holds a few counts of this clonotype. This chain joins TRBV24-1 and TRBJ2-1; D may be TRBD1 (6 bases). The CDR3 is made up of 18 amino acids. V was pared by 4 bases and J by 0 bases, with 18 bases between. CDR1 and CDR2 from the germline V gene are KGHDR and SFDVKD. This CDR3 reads CATSDPRGDFDSYNEQFF. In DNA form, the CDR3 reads TGTGCCACCAGTGACCCCAGGGGCGACTTCGACTCCTACAATGAGCAGTTCTTC.

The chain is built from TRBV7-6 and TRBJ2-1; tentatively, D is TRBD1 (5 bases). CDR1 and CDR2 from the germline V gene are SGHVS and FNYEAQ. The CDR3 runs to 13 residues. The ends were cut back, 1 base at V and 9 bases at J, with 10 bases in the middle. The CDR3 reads CASSLGNQGEQFF. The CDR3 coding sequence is TGTGCCAGCAGCTTAGGGAATCAGGGTGAGCAGTTCTTC.